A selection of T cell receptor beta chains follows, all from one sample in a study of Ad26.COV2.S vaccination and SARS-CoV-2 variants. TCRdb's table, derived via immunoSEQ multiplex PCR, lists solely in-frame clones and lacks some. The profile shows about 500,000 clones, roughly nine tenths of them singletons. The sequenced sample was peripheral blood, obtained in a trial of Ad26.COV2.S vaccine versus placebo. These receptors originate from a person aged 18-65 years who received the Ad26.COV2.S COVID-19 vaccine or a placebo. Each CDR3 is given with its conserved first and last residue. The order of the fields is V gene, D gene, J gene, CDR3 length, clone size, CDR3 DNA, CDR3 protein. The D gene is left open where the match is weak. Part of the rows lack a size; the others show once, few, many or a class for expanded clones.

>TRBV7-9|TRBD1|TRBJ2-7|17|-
TGTGCCAGCAGCCCCCCTCGACAGGGTAGAAAGTCCTACGAGCAGTACTTC
CASSPPRQGRKSYEQYF
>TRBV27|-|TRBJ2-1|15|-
TGTGCCAGCAGCTCTGGCTATTCTCTCAACAATGAGCAGTTCTTC
CASSSGYSLNNEQFF
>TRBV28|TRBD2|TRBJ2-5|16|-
TGTGCCAGCAGCAGCGTTAGCGGGAGGGTTCAAGAGACCCAGTACTTC
CASSSVSGRVQETQYF
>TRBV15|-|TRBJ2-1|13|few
TGTGCCACCAGAGGGACGGTGTACAATGAGCAGTTCTTC
CATRGTVYNEQFF
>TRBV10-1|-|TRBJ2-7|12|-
TGCGCCAGCAGTGATGCTTGGGGCGAGCAGTACTTC
CASSDAWGEQYF
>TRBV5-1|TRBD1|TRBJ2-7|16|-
TGCGCCAGCAGCGCACTCCGGGACAGGGGATCCTACGAGCAGTACTTC
CASSALRDRGSYEQYF
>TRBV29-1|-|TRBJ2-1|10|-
TGCAGCGTGGATGGCTATGAGCAGTTCTTC
CSVDGYEQFF
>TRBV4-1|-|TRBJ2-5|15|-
TGCGCCAGCAGCCGACCTGACAGCTACCAAGAGACCCAGTACTTC
CASSRPDSYQETQYF
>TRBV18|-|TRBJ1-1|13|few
TGTGCCAGCTCACCGGAGATGAACACTGAAGCTTTCTTT
CASSPEMNTEAFF
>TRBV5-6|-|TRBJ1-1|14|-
TGTGCCAGCAGCTTGCTACGTTCTAACACTGAAGCTTTCTTT
CASSLLRSNTEAFF
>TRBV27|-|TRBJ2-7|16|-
TGTGCCAGCAGTGGTCAGGGGTTATTCCCTTTGTACGAGCAGTACTTC
CASSGQGLFPLYEQYF
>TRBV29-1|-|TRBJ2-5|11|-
TGCAGCGTTGCGAGCCAAGAGACCCAGTACTTC
CSVASQETQYF
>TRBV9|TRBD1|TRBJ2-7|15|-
TGTGCCAGCAGCGCTGACGGACAGGGGCTCTACGAGCAGTACTTC
CASSADGQGLYEQYF
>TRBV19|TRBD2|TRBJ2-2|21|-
TGTGCCAGTAGTATATTAGCCCCGACTAGCGGGAGCATCTCGAACACCGGGGAGCTGTTTTTT
CASSILAPTSGSISNTGELFF
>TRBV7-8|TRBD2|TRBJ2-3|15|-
TGTGCCAGCAGAGTGAGCGGGAGGGCCAGAGATACGCAGTATTTT
CASRVSGRARDTQYF
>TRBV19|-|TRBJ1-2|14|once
TGTGCCAGTGGATGGGGGTCAGGAGGATATGGCTACACCTTC
CASGWGSGGYGYTF
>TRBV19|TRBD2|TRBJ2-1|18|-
TGTGCCAGTAGTATCGGGGCGGGAGGAGATTCGAGACGGGATGAGCAGTTCTTC
CASSIGAGGDSRRDEQFF
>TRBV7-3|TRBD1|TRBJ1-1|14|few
TGTGCCAGCAGCTTTGGACAGGGCAACACTGAAGCTTTCTTT
CASSFGQGNTEAFF
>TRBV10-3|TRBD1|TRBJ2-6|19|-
TGTGCCATCAACCAGGGACAGGGGGTGGCTTCCTCTGGGGCCAACGTCCTGACTTTC
CAINQGQGVASSGANVLTF
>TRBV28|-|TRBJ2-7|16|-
TGTGCCAGCAGTTTATTCTCAGTTGGAAGCTCCTACGAGCAGTACTTC
CASSLFSVGSSYEQYF
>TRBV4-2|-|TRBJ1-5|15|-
TGTGCCAGCAGCCAAGACAGTATAAGCAATCAGCCCCAGCATTTT
CASSQDSISNQPQHF
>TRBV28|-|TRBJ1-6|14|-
TGTGCCAGCAGTTTGCCAGTGTATAATTCACCCCTCCACTTT
CASSLPVYNSPLHF
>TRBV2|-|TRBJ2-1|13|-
TGTGCCAGCAGTGAAGAGGTTGGGAATGAGCAGTTCTTC
CASSEEVGNEQFF
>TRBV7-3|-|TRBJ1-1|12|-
TGTGCCAGCAGCCCTGGACCCGGTAAAGCTTTCTTT
CASSPGPGKAFF
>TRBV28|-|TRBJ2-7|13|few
TGTGCCAGCAGTCGCGGGGTCCCCTACGAGCAGTACTTC
CASSRGVPYEQYF
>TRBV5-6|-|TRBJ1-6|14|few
TGTGCCAGCAGCTTGGACAGGGTAAATTCACCCCTCCACTTT
CASSLDRVNSPLHF
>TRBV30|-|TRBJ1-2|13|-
TGTGCCTGGAGTGGTAGGGTTAACTATGGCTACACCTTC
CAWSGRVNYGYTF
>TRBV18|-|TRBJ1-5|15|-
TGTGCCAGCTCACCCACATCCTCCGGCAATCAGCCCCAGCATTTT
CASSPTSSGNQPQHF
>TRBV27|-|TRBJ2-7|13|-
TGTGCCAGCAGTCCCAGGAACGGAGGCGAGCAGTACTTC
CASSPRNGGEQYF
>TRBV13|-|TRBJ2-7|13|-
TGTGCCAGCAGCGGAACAGGGTCCTACGAGCAGTACTTC
CASSGTGSYEQYF
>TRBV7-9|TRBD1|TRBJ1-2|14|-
TGTGCCAGCAGCCCCGGGACAGCTCTCTATGGCTACACCTTC
CASSPGTALYGYTF
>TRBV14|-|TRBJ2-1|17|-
TGTGCCAGCAGCCAACTTCTAGGGAGGGGGGCCTACAATGAGCAGTTCTTC
CASSQLLGRGAYNEQFF
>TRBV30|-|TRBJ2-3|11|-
TGTGCCTGGAGTATCGGGGATACGCAGTATTTT
CAWSIGDTQYF
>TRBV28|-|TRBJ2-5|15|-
TGTGCCAGCAGTTTGGGACAGTTCGGGGGAGAGACCCAGTACTTC
CASSLGQFGGETQYF
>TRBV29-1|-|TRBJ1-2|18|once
TGCAGCGTTGAGGACCAGGACAGCCGAAAATATTCCCTCTATGGCTACACCTTC
CSVEDQDSRKYSLYGYTF
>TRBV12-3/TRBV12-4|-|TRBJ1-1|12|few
TGTGCCAGCAGTTTTTCTCTTGGCACACTTGATTTT
CASSFSLGTLDF
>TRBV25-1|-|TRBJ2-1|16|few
TGTGCCAGCAGTGAATACGGGGGAGCCCCCTACAATGAGCAGTTCTTC
CASSEYGGAPYNEQFF
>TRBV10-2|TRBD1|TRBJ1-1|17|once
TGCGCCAGCAGTGACGGCCCTCGACAGGGGAAGAACACTGAAGCTTTCTTT
CASSDGPRQGKNTEAFF
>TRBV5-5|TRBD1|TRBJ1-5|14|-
TGTGCCAGCAGCCTAAGGACAGGGGTGAAGCCCCAGCATTTT
CASSLRTGVKPQHF
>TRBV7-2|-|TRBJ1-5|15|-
TGTGCCAGCAGCTCGGTAACAGGGCCGGGTCAGCCCCAGCATTTT
CASSSVTGPGQPQHF
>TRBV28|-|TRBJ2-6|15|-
TGTGCCAGCAGTTTCTTGGGAGGTGGGGCCAACGTCCTGACTTTC
CASSFLGGGANVLTF
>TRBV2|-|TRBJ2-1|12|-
TGTGCCCCGGGACTTTCGGGGAATGAGCAGTTCTTC
CAPGLSGNEQFF
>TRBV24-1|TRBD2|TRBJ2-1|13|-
TGTGCCACCGGGACTACACTAAACAATGAGCAGTTCTTC
CATGTTLNNEQFF
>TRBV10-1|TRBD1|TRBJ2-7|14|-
TGCGCCAGCAGTGATCGGACAGGTTCGTACGAGCAGTACTTC
CASSDRTGSYEQYF
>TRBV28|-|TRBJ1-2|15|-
TGTGCCAGCAGTTTATCCCAGGGTATAGGCTATGGCTACACCTTC
CASSLSQGIGYGYTF
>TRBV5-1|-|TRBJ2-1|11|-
TGCGCCAGCAGCCTGGTGAAGGAGCAGTTCTTC
CASSLVKEQFF
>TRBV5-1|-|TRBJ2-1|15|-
TGCGCCAGCAGCTTGCTGCCGGATTCCTACAATGAGCAGTTCTTC
CASSLLPDSYNEQFF
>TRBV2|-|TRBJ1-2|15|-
TGTGCCAGCAGTGTATTCGGTAGGGAGGGAGATGGCTACACCTTC
CASSVFGREGDGYTF
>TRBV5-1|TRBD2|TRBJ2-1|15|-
TGCGCCAGCAGCCCCGGACTAGCGGGATCGGGGGAGCAGTTCTTC
CASSPGLAGSGEQFF
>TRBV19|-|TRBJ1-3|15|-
TGTGCCAGTAGTATGGGCCTTCACTCTGGAAACACCATATATTTT
CASSMGLHSGNTIYF
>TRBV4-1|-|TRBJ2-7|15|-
TGCGCCAGCAGCCACGTGGGACGAGGCATCCACGAGCAGTACTTC
CASSHVGRGIHEQYF